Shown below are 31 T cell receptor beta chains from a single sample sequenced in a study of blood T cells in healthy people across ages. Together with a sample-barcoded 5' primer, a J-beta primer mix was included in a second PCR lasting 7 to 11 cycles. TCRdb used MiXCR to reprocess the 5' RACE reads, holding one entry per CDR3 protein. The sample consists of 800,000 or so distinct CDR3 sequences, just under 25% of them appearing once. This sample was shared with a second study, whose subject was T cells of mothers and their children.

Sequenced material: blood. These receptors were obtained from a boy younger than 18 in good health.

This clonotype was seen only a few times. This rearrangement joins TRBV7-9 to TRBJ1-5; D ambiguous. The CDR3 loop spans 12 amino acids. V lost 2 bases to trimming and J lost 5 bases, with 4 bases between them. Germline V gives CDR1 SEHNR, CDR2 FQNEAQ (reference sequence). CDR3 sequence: CASSLQDQPQHF. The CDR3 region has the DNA TGTGCCAGCAGCTTACAGGATCAGCCCCAGCATTTT.

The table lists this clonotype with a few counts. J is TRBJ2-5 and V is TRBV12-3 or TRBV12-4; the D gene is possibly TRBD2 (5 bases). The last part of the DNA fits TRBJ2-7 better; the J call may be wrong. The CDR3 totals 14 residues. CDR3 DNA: TGTGCCAGCCAATGGACGGGGAGCTCCTACGAGCAGTACTTC. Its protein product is CASQWTGSSYEQYF.

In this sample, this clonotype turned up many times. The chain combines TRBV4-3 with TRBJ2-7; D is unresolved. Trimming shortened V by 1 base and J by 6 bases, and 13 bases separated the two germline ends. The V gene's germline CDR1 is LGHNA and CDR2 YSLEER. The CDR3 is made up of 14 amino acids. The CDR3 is CASSQVATLPEQYF. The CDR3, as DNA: TGCGCCAGCAGCCAAGTAGCAACGCTCCCCGAGCAGTACTTC.

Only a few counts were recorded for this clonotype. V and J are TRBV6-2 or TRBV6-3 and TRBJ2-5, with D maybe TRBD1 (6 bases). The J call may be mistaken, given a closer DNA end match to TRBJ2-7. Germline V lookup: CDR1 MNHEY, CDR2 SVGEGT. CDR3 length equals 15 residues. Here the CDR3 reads CASTNPRGISYEQYF. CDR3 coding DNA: TGTGCCAGCACAAATCCCAGGGGTATCTCCTACGAGCAGTACTTC.

CDR3 DNA sequence: TGTGCCAGCAGCCATTCTGACAGGGAGAACACTGAAGCTTTCTTT. As protein: CASSHSDRENTEAFF. The chain couples TRBV3-1 to TRBJ1-1, with TRBD1 identical over 7 bases. Germline CDR1 LGHDT, CDR2 YNNKEL (reference sequence). The CDR3 runs 15 residues. J gave up 1 base and V 3 bases, and 5 bases lay outside the gene matches.

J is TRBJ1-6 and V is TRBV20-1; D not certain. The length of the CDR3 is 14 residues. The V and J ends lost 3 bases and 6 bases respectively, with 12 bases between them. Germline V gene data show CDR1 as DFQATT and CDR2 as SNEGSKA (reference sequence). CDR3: CSARPPGGNSPLHF. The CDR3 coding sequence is TGCAGTGCTAGGCCACCCGGTGGTAATTCACCCCTCCACTTT.

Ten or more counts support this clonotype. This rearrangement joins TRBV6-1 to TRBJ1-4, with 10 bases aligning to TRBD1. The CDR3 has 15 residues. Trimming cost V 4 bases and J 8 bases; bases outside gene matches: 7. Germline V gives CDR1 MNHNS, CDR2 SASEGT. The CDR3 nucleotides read TGTGCCAGCAGTGGGGGACAGGGGATGAACGAAAAACTGTTTTTT. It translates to CASSGGQGMNEKLFF.

The CDR3 DNA reads as TGTGCCATCAGTGAGACAACCGGGACTAGCGGGGGTCAAGAGACCCAGTACTTC. Translating gives CAISETTGTSGGQETQYF. The chain combines TRBV10-3 with TRBJ2-5; 14 bases are shared with TRBD2. Looked up from germline, CDR1 is ENHRY and CDR2 is SYGVKD. CDR3 size: 18 residues. Trimming cost V 2 bases and J 2 bases; bases outside gene matches: 7.

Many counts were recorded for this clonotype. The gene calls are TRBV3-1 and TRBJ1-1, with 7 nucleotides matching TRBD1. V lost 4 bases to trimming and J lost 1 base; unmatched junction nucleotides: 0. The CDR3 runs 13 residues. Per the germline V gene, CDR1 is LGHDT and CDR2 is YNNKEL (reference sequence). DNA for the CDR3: TGTGCCAGCAGCCCAGGGGGGAACACTGAAGCTTTCTTT. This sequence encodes CASSPGGNTEAFF.

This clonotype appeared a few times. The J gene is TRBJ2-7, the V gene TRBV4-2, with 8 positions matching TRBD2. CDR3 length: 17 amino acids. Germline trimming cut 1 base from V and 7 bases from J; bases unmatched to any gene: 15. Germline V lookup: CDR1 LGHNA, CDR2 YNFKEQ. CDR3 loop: CASSQVPLPGGPGEQYF. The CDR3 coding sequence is TGTGCCAGCAGCCAAGTCCCGCTCCCGGGAGGGCCGGGAGAGCAGTACTTC.

The CDR3 sequence is CASSLSQAVTYEQYF. The CDR3 nucleotides are TGTGCCAGCAGCTTATCCCAGGCAGTGACCTACGAGCAGTACTTC. V is TRBV5-6 and J is TRBJ2-7; no clear D gene. The CDR3 has 15 residues. Trimming took 2 bases from V and 2 from J, leaving 14 bases between them. In germline, CDR1 is SGHDT, CDR2 YYEEEE.

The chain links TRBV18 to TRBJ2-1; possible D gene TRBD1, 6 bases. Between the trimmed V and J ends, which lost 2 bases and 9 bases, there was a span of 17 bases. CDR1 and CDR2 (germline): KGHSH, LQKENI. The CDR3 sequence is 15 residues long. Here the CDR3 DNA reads TGTGCCAGCTCACCATTTGCAGGGGACATTTCTGAGCAGTTCTTC. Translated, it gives CASSPFAGDISEQFF.

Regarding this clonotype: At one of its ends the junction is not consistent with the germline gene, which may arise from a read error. This CDR3 reads CSARDRRGSTETFF. The CDR3 DNA reads TGCAGTGCTAGGGACAGAAGGGGATCCACTGAAACTTTCTTT. J is TRBJ1-1 and V is TRBV20-1; TRBD1 is a possible D gene (6 bases). The germline V gene encodes CDR1 DFQATT and CDR2 SNEGSKA (reference sequence). This CDR3 contains 14 residues.

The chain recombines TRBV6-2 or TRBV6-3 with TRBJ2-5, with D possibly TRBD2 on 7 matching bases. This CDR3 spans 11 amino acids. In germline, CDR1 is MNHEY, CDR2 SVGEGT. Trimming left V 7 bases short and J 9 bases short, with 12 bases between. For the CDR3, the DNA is TGTGCCAGCACAATAGGGGGGGCCCAGTACTTC. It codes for CASTIGGAQYF.

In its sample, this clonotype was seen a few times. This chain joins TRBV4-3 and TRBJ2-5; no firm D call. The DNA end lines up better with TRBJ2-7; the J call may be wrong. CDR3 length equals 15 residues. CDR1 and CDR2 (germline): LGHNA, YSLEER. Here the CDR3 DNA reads TGCGCCAGCAGCCAAGATAGGGCCGACCCCTACGAGCAGTACTTC. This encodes CASSQDRADPYEQYF.

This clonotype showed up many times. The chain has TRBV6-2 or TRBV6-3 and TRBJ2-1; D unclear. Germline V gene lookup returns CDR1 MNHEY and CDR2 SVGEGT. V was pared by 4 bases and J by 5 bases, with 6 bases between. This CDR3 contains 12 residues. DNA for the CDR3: TGTGCCAGCAGTTTTCGGGACAATGAGCAGTTCTTC. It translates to CASSFRDNEQFF.

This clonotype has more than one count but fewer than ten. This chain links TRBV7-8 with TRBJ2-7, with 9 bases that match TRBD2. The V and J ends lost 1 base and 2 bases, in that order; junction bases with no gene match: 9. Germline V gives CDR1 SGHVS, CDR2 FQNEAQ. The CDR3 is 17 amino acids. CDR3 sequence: CASSLGRGKRGAYEQYF. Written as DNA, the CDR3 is TGTGCCAGCAGCTTAGGGAGGGGAAAGCGGGGGGCCTACGAGCAGTACTTC.

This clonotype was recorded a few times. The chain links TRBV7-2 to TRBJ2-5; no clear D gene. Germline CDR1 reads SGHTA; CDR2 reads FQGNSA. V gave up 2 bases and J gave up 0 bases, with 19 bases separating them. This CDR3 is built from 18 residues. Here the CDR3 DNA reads TGTGCCAGCAGCTTAAATAGCAAACAATATTCGTACCAAGAGACCCAGTACTTC. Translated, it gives CASSLNSKQYSYQETQYF.

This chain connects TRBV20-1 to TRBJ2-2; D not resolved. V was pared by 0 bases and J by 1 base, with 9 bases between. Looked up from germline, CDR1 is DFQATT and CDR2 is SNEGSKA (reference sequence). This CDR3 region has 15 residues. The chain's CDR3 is CSARDPTKNTGELFF. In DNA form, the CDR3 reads TGCAGTGCTAGAGATCCCACAAAGAACACCGGGGAGCTGTTTTTT.

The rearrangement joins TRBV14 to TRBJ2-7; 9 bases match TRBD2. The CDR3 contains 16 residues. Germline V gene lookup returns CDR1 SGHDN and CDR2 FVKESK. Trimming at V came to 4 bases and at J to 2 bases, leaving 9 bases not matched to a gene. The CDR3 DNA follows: TGTGCCAGCAGCCCGACCCCGACTAGCGGAACCTACGAGCAGTACTTC. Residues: CASSPTPTSGTYEQYF.

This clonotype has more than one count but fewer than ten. The CDR3 loop is CASSVGSGWDGDEQFF. The DNA of the CDR3 is TGTGCCAGCAGCGTAGGATCCGGGTGGGACGGCGATGAGCAGTTCTTC. This rearrangement joins TRBV9 to TRBJ2-1; the D gene could be TRBD1 or TRBD2 (5 bases each). The CDR3 totals 16 residues. V was pared by 0 bases and J by 8 bases, with 18 bases between. CDR1 and CDR2 (germline): SGDLS, YYNGEE.

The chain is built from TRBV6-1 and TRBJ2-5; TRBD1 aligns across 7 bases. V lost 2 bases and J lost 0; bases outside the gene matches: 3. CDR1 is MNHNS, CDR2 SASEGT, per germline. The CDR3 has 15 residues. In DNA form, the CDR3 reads TGTGCCAGCAGTGAAACAGGGGAGTACCAAGAGACCCAGTACTTC. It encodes CASSETGEYQETQYF.

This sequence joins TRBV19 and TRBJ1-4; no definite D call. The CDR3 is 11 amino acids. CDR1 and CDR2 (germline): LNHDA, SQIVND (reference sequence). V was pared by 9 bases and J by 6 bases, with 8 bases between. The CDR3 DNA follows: TGTGCCAGCTCCGTTTATGAAAAACTGTTTTTT. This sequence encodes CASSVYEKLFF.

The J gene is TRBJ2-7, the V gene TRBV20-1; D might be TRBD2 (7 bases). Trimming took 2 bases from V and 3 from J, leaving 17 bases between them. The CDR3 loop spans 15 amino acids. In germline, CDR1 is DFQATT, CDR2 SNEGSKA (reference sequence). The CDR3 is CSARPEGGSDYEQYF. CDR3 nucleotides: TGCAGTGCTAGACCCGAGGGGGGGTCGGACTACGAGCAGTACTTC.

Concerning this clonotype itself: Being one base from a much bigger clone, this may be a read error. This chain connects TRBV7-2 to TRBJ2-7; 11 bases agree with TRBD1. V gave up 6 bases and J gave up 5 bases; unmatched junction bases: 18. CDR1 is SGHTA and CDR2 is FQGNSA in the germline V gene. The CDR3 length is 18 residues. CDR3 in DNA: TGTGCCAGCAGTCTTCGGACAGGGGGCGAGATATACGGCAACGAGCAGTACTTC. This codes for CASSLRTGGEIYGNEQYF.

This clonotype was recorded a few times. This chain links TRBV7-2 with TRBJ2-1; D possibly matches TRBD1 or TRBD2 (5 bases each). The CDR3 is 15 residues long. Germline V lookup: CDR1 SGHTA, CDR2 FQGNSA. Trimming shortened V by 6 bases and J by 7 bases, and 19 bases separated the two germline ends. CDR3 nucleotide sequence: TGTGCCAGCAGGACGGCAGGGACCATAACGAATGAGCAGTTCTTC. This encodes CASRTAGTITNEQFF.

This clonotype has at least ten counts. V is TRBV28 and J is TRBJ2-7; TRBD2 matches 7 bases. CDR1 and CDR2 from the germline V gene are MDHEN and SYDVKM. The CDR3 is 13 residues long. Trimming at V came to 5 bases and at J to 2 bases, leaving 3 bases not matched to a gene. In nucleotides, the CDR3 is TGTGCCAGCAGTCGCGGGGGAACCTACGAGCAGTACTTC. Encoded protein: CASSRGGTYEQYF.

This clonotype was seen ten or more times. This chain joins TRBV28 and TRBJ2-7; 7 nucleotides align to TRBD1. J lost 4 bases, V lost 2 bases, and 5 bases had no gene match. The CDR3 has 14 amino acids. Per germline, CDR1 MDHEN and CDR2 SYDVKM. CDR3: CASSLAGGIYEQYF. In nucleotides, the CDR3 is TGTGCCAGCAGTTTAGCAGGGGGTATTTACGAGCAGTACTTC.

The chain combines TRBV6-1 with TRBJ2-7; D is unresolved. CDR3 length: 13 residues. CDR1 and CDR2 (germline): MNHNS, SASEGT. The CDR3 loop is CVLKGLSSYEQYF. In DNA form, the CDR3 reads TGTGTCCTCAAGGGCCTAAGCTCCTACGAGCAGTACTTC.

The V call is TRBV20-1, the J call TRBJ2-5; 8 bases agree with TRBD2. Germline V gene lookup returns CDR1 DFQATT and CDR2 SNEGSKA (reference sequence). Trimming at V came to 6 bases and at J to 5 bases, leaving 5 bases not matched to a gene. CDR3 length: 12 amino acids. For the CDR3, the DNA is TGCAGTGCGGGACTAGTCTGGGAGACCCAGTACTTC. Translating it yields CSAGLVWETQYF.

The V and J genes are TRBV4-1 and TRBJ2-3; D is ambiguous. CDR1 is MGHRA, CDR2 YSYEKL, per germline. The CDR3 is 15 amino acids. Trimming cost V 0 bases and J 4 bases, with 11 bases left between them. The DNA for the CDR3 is TGCGCCAGCAGCCAAGATGGATTGGGATCAGATACGCAGTATTTT. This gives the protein CASSQDGLGSDTQYF.